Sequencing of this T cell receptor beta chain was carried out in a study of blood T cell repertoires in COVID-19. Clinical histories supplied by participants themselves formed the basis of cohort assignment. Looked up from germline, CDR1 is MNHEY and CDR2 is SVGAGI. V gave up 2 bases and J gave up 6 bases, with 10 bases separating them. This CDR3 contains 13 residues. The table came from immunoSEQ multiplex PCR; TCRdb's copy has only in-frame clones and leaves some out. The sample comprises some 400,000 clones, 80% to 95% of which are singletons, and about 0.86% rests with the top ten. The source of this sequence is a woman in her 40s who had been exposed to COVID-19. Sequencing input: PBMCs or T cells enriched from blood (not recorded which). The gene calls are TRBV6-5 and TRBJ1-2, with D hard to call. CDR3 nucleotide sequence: TGTGCCAGCAGTTACCGGGAGAATAATGGCTACACCTTC. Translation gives CASSYRENNGYTF.